The 26 T cell receptor beta chains reported below all come from one sample, sequenced in a study of post-analysis software for immune sequencing data. For these receptors, no antigen is known. Unique molecular identifiers were carried by the TCR beta cDNA libraries. A single record per CDR3 protein comes from TCRdb applying MiXCR to the PCR reads. The table lists approximately 690,000 distinct CDR3 sequences, approximately 60% of them singletons. Findings and limits, study-wide: Higher frequency in patients than in controls was seen for roughly five TRBV segments, with TRBV5-6, TRBV5-1 and TRBV20-1 among them.

The specimen sequenced was blood. These TCRs come from a girl aged 2 to 9 with multiple sclerosis.

The chain combines TRBV7-2 with TRBJ1-2, with D uncertain. Germline V gene data show CDR1 as SGHTA and CDR2 as FQGNSA. CDR3 size: 15 residues. Trimming took off 5 bases at V and 1 base at J, with 14 bases between the two ends. CDR3: CASSRDRAFNYGYTF. CDR3 in DNA: TGTGCCAGCAGCCGGGATCGGGCCTTTAACTATGGCTACACCTTC. Using reference TRBV7-2 and TRBJ1-2 for the parts outside the CDR3, the full variable domain is GAGVSQSPSNKVTEKGKDVELRCDPISGHTALYWYRQSLGQGLEFLIYFQGNSAPDKSGLPSDRFSAERTGGSVSTLTIQRTQQEDSAVYLCASSRDRAFNYGYTFGSGTRLTVV.

The rearrangement joins TRBV6-1 to TRBJ2-3; D is unresolved. There are 15 residues in the CDR3. Germline CDR1 and CDR2: MNHNS and SASEGT. V was shortened by 6 bases and J by 0 bases, with 13 bases between the two germline ends. The CDR3 region is CASRAIRTSTDTQYF. The CDR3 nucleotides read TGTGCCAGCAGAGCCATCCGGACCAGCACAGATACGCAGTATTTT.

The chain is built from TRBV6-2 or TRBV6-3 and TRBJ2-1, with D uncertain. V shed 2 bases and J shed 8 bases, with 10 bases lying between them. This CDR3 region has 13 residues. In germline, CDR1 is MNHEY, CDR2 SVGEGT. The CDR3 DNA reads TGTGCCAGCAGTTACACAAATGGACATGAGCAGTTCTTC. The encoded protein is CASSYTNGHEQFF.

The J gene is TRBJ1-5, the V gene TRBV29-1, with D perhaps TRBD1 (6 bases). Germline CDR1 SQVTM, CDR2 ANQGSEA. The CDR3 runs 15 residues. With 3 bases removed from V and 2 bases from J, the gap between germline ends came to 14 bases. The DNA of the CDR3 is TGCAGCGTTGACAGGGGCAATTTTGGCAATCAGCCCCAGCATTTT. Translating gives CSVDRGNFGNQPQHF.

This clonotype has more than one count but fewer than ten. This rearrangement joins TRBV7-2 to TRBJ1-2; D gene unclear. Trimming shortened V by 0 bases and J by 0 bases, and 11 bases separated the two germline ends. Germline V gene sequence: CDR1 SGHTA, CDR2 FQGNSA. CDR3 length equals 16 residues. CDR3 nucleotides: TGTGCCAGCAGCTTAGCACGGCGGGTTCCTAACTATGGCTACACCTTC. Protein product: CASSLARRVPNYGYTF.

J is TRBJ2-7 and V is TRBV2; 7 nucleotides match TRBD2. This CDR3 is built from 14 residues. The germline CDR1 and CDR2 sequences are SNHLY and FYNNEI. The trim removed 3 bases at V and 0 bases at J, leaving 2 bases unmatched. CDR3 bases: TGTGCCAGCAGTGAGTCGGGGGGCTCCTACGAGCAGTACTTC. Translation: CASSESGGSYEQYF.

The V gene is TRBV20-1, the J gene TRBJ2-7; no clear D gene. Germline V gene data show CDR1 as DFQATT and CDR2 as SNEGSKA (reference sequence). The CDR3 loop spans 14 amino acids. The germline V and J ends were trimmed by 0 bases and 0 bases, with 9 bases remaining between them. The CDR3 protein is CSARDSARSYEQYF. The CDR3 DNA is TGCAGTGCTAGAGATTCGGCACGCTCCTACGAGCAGTACTTC.

This sequence joins TRBV3-1 and TRBJ1-1, with D tentatively TRBD1 (5 bases). V lost 4 bases and J lost 0, with 15 bases in between. The CDR3 spans 16 residues. Germline V lookup: CDR1 LGHDT, CDR2 YNNKEL (reference sequence). This CDR3 is CASSRGDVGMNTEAFF. The CDR3 DNA is TGTGCCAGCAGCCGAGGGGATGTGGGAATGAACACTGAAGCTTTCTTT.

The chain joins TRBV6-5 to TRBJ1-1; 11 bases fit TRBD1. CDR3 length: 19 residues. CDR1 is MNHEY, CDR2 SVGAGI, per germline. Trimming took 2 bases from V and 4 from J; bases not matched to a gene: 15. CDR3 protein: CASSYGMGQGVRRVTEAFF. The CDR3 DNA follows: TGTGCCAGCAGTTACGGGATGGGACAGGGGGTTAGAAGAGTCACTGAAGCTTTCTTT.

This clonotype was seen more than once but under ten times. This chain joins TRBV10-3 and TRBJ2-3, with 8 bases fitting TRBD1. The ends lost 0 bases at V and 4 bases at J; junction bases unmatched: 3. Germline CDR1 reads ENHRY; CDR2 reads SYGVKD. The CDR3 runs to 15 residues. In DNA, the CDR3 is TGTGCCATCAGTGAGTCCAGGGGGCTTGCAGATACGCAGTATTTT. The encoded protein is CAISESRGLADTQYF.

This clonotype was seen only once. This chain links TRBV5-1 with TRBJ2-5, with D possibly TRBD2 on 5 matching bases. This CDR3 has 16 residues. Germline values: CDR1 SGHRS, CDR2 YFSETQ. The V gene lost 0 bases and the J gene lost 0 bases, with 12 bases spanning the gap. The CDR3 is CASSLGTSKYQETQYF. The CDR3 DNA follows: TGCGCCAGCAGCTTGGGGACTTCGAAGTACCAAGAGACCCAGTACTTC.

This clonotype was counted between two and nine times. The chain employs TRBV9 and TRBJ2-3, with a weak D call TRBD2 (5 bases). The CDR3 covers 15 residues. The germline V gene has CDR1 SGDLS and CDR2 YYNGEE. V shed 0 bases and J shed 4 bases, with 12 bases lying between them. The CDR3 nucleotides read TGTGCCAGCAGCGTAGGGGAGAACCAAGCAGATACGCAGTATTTT. Protein product: CASSVGENQADTQYF. The entire variable domain, with the rest obtained from reference TRBV9 and TRBJ2-3, is as follows: DSGVTQTPKHLITATGQRVTLRCSPRSGDLSVYWYQQSLDQGLQFLIQYYNGEERAKGNILERFSAQQFPDLHSELNLSSLELGDSALYFCASSVGENQADTQYFGPGTRLTVL.

A word on this clonotype: Here the CDR3 omits its conserved ending phenylalanine or tryptophan, so a read error is the likely source. This chain links TRBV7-9 with TRBJ2-3; D is ambiguous. The CDR3 extends over 15 amino acids. Germline CDR1 and CDR2: SEHNR and FQNEAQ (reference sequence). Trimming left V 5 bases short and J 1 base short, with 13 bases between. CDR3 protein: CASSPVGRGTDTQYL. DNA of the CDR3: TGTGCCAGCAGCCCCGTCGGTAGGGGCACAGATACGCAGTATTTG.

The chain joins TRBV10-2 to TRBJ1-1; no firm D call. V was pared by 8 bases and J by 1 base, with 5 bases between. This CDR3 is built from 11 residues. Germline V gene lookup returns CDR1 WSHSY and CDR2 SAAADI. CDR3 loop: CASWGNTEAFF. The DNA of the CDR3 is TGCGCCAGCTGGGGGAACACTGAAGCTTTCTTT.

This clonotype turned up a few times. The chain combines TRBV6-1 with TRBJ1-2, with a weak D call TRBD1 (5 bases). From germline, CDR1 is MNHNS and CDR2 SASEGT. V lost 6 bases and J lost 3, with 11 bases in between. CDR3 length equals 13 residues. The CDR3 bases are TGTGCCAGCAGAGTACAGGATGACTATGGCTACACCTTC. It encodes CASRVQDDYGYTF.

The CDR3 reads CSASWLAGASYSTDTQYF. DNA of the CDR3: TGCAGTGCTAGTTGGCTAGCGGGGGCGTCCTATAGCACAGATACGCAGTATTTT. The V call is TRBV20-1, the J call TRBJ2-3; 10 bases match TRBD2. The CDR3 loop spans 18 amino acids. The J segment lost 0 bases and the V segment lost 3 bases, leaving 12 bases of the junction unmatched. Germline V gene sequence: CDR1 DFQATT, CDR2 SNEGSKA (reference sequence).

The V gene is TRBV19, the J gene TRBJ2-7, with 9 positions matching TRBD1. The CDR3 runs to 12 residues. Per the germline V gene, CDR1 is LNHDA and CDR2 is SQIVND (reference sequence). Trimming at V came to 6 bases and at J to 6 bases, leaving 3 bases not matched to a gene. The CDR3 loop is CASSPTGGEQYF. For the CDR3, the DNA is TGTGCCAGTAGCCCGACAGGGGGCGAGCAGTACTTC.

V gene TRBV5-6 combines with J gene TRBJ1-1; D is undetermined. The germline V gene has CDR1 SGHDT and CDR2 YYEEEE. With 3 bases removed from V and 1 base from J, the gap between germline ends came to 7 bases. CDR3 length: 13 amino acids. The chain's CDR3 is CASSSWENTEAFF. The DNA of the CDR3 is TGTGCCAGCAGCTCGTGGGAGAACACTGAAGCTTTCTTT.

This clonotype was recorded a few times. The CDR3 DNA reads as TGTGCCAGCAGTTACCAGGGGGCCTATGGCTACACCTTC. Translation: CASSYQGAYGYTF. The chain uses TRBV6-2 or TRBV6-3 and TRBJ1-2; 8 bases line up with TRBD1. Germline V lookup: CDR1 MNHEY, CDR2 SVGEGT. V trimming: 2 bases; J trimming: 4 bases; junction bases outside the gene matches: 0. The length of the CDR3 is 13 residues.

This clonotype has more than one count but fewer than ten. V usage is TRBV6-4 and J usage is TRBJ2-1, with 9 nucleotides matching TRBD2. CDR3 length: 17 residues. Germline CDR1 and CDR2: MRHNA and SNTAGT. The trim removed 6 bases at V and 7 bases at J, leaving 16 bases unmatched. The CDR3, as DNA: TGTGCCAGCAGCGCCGGCCGGCTGGCGGGAGGGGGTAATGAGCAGTTCTTC. Protein product: CASSAGRLAGGGNEQFF.

Concerning this clonotype itself: Since a much larger clone is just one base distant, this may be a read error. The chain combines TRBV7-9 with TRBJ1-2, with D hard to call. With 4 bases removed from V and 3 bases from J, the gap between germline ends came to 9 bases. The CDR3 runs 13 residues. The germline V gene has CDR1 SEHNR and CDR2 FQNEAQ (reference sequence). The CDR3 bases are TGTGCCAGCAGCTCTACAAGGGACTATGGCTACACCTTC. Translated, it gives CASSSTRDYGYTF.

The chain is built from TRBV6-5 and TRBJ2-1, with D hard to call. The CDR3 covers 20 residues. V lost 2 bases to trimming and J lost 2 bases, with 25 bases between them. CDR1 and CDR2 from the germline V gene are MNHEY and SVGAGI. For the CDR3, the DNA is TGTGCCAGCAGTTACCCCCCTTCCTCCCTCGGCGGAGTTCCCTACAATGAGCAGTTCTTC. It codes for CASSYPPSSLGGVPYNEQFF.

This clonotype has a handful of counts. This chain connects TRBV10-2 to TRBJ2-1, with 11 bases lining up with TRBD2. Per germline, CDR1 WSHSY and CDR2 SAAADI. CDR3 size: 15 residues. Trimming took 8 bases from V and 0 from J; bases not matched to a gene: 3. The CDR3 nucleotides are TGCGCCAGCTCGGGACTAGCGGACTCCTACAATGAGCAGTTCTTC. Protein sequence: CASSGLADSYNEQFF.

The rearrangement uses TRBV20-1 and TRBJ1-2; D is ambiguous. The CDR3 runs 11 residues. Trimming pared 1 base from V and 7 bases from J, leaving 7 bases between. CDR1 is DFQATT and CDR2 is SNEGSKA in the germline V gene (reference sequence). CDR3 residues: CSARGIGGYTF. Written as DNA, the CDR3 is TGCAGTGCTAGAGGTATTGGTGGCTACACCTTC.

The CDR3 sequence is CASSQNAGAGETQYF. The CDR3 coding sequence is TGTGCCAGCAGCCAGAATGCGGGAGCGGGCGAGACCCAGTACTTC. V and J are TRBV7-6 and TRBJ2-5; 7 bases agree with TRBD2. Germline V gene sequence: CDR1 SGHVS, CDR2 FNYEAQ. CDR3 size: 15 residues. The V segment lost 5 bases and the J segment 5 bases; nucleotides outside the gene matches: 11.

The rearrangement uses TRBV5-5 and TRBJ2-5; 9 positions agree with TRBD1. The J call is doubtful: the DNA matches TRBJ2-7 better. The CDR3 totals 15 residues. CDR1 is SGHKS and CDR2 is YYEKEE in the germline V gene (reference sequence). The CDR3 nucleotides read TGTGCCAGCAGCTTGTTGGGACAGGGTAACCACGAGCAGTACTTC. This gives the protein CASSLLGQGNHEQYF.